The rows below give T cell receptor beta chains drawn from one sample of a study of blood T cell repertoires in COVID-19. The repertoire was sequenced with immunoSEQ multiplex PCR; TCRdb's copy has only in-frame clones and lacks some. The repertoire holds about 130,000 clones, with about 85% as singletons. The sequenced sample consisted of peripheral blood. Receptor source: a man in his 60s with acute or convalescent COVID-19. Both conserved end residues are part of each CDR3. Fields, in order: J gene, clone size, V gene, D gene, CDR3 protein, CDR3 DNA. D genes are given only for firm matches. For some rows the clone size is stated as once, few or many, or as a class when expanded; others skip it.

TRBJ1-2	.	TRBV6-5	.	CASSNKGALYGYTF	TGTGCCAGCAGTAACAAAGGGGCTCTCTATGGCTACACCTTC
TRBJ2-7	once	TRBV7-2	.	CASSLAGAGDYEQYF	TGTGCCAGCAGCTTAGCGGGGGCAGGGGATTACGAGCAGTACTTC
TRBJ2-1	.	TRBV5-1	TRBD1	CASSLGQGSLGEQFF	TGCGCCAGCAGCTTAGGACAGGGCTCCTTGGGAGAGCAGTTCTTC
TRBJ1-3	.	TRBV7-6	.	CASSDRHSGNTIYF	TGTGCCAGCAGCGACAGGCACTCTGGAAACACCATATATTTT
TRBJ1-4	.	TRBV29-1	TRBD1	CSVMTGEGEKLFF	TGCAGCGTTATGACAGGGGAAGGAGAAAAACTGTTTTTT
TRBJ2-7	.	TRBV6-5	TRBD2	CASSPRLAGGGEQYF	TGTGCCAGCAGTCCGCGACTAGCGGGGGGAGGCGAGCAGTACTTC
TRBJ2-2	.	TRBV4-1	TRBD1	CASSQAGGGNTGELFF	TGCGCCAGCAGCCAAGCAGGGGGCGGAAACACCGGGGAGCTGTTTTTT
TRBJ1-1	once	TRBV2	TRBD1	CASSFGQGRADTEAFF	TGTGCCAGCAGTTTTGGACAGGGGAGGGCTGACACTGAAGCTTTCTTT
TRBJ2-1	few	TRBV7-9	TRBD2	CASSDSGRPWNEQFF	TGTGCCAGCAGCGATAGCGGGAGGCCCTGGAATGAGCAGTTCTTC
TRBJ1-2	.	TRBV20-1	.	CSASDSGYGYTF	TGCAGTGCCAGTGACAGCGGCTATGGCTACACCTTC
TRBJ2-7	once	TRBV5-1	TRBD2	CASSLGGTSAREQYF	TGCGCCAGCAGCTTGGGCGGGACTAGCGCCCGCGAGCAGTACTTC
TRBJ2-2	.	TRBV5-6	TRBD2	CASSLIPTSPPGELFF	TGTGCCAGCAGCTTGATTCCGACTAGCCCCCCGGGGGAGCTGTTTTTT
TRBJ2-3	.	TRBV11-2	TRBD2	CASSFSGGNTQYF	TGTGCCAGCAGCTTCTCGGGGGGGAATACGCAGTATTTT
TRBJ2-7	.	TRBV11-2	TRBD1	CASSSYRGRYEQYF	TGTGCCAGCAGCTCGTACAGGGGGCGATATGAGCAGTACTTC
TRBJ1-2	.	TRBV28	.	CASSPPGGAGYGYTF	TGTGCCAGCAGTCCCCCGGGGGGGGCCGGCTATGGCTACACCTTC
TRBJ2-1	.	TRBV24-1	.	CATSDTRLLSEQFF	TGTGCCACCAGTGATACGCGATTATTATCTGAGCAGTTCTTC
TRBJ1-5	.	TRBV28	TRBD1	CASSAGQGFQPQHF	TGTGCCAGCTCCGCCGGACAGGGGTTCCAGCCCCAGCATTTT
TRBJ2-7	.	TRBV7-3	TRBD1	CASSLTGTDSQQYF	TGTGCCAGCAGCTTAACGGGGACAGACAGTCAGCAGTACTTC
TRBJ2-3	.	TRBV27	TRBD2	CASSTGLASDTQYF	TGTGCCAGTTCAACGGGACTAGCGTCAGATACGCAGTATTTT
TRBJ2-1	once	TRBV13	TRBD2	CASSFGLAGGNEQFF	TGTGCCAGCAGCTTCGGACTAGCGGGAGGCAATGAGCAGTTCTTC
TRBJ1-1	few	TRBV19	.	CASSMAPLNTEAFF	TGTGCCAGTAGTATGGCACCGCTGAACACTGAAGCTTTCTTT
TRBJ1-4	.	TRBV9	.	CASSREKLFF	TGTGCCAGCAGCCGGGAAAAACTGTTTTTT
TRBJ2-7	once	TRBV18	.	CASSPPQGWKYF	TGTGCCAGCTCACCACCGCAGGGTTGGAAGTACTTC
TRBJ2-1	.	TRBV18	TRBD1	CASSPGTGEWNEQFF	TGTGCCAGCTCCCCAGGGACAGGGGAGTGGAATGAGCAGTTCTTC
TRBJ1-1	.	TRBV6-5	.	CASKEGYRNTEAFF	TGTGCCAGCAAGGAGGGGTACAGGAACACTGAAGCTTTCTTT
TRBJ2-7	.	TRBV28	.	CASSFGPPYEQYF	TGTGCCAGCAGTTTTGGGCCGCCGTACGAGCAGTACTTC
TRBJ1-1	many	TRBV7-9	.	CASSLAEGLARPGAEAFF	TGTGCCAGCAGCTTAGCGGAAGGCTTAGCTCGACCTGGCGCTGAAGCTTTCTTT